A selection of T cell receptor beta chains follows, all from one sample in a study of T cell responses to AZD1222 COVID-19 vaccine. TCRdb keeps only in-frame clones here, not all; method: immunoSEQ multiplex PCR. The sample records some 130,000 clones, approximately 90% being singletons. Sequenced here: peripheral blood, sampled on day 0 of AZD1222 vaccination. The receptors were gathered from an adult in good health. CDR3s include the opening cysteine and the closing phenylalanine or tryptophan. Fields, in order: V gene, clone size, J gene, CDR3 protein. Clone size, where shown, is once, few, many, or a class for clones that have expanded.

v_call: TRBV27; clone_size: .; j_call: TRBJ2-1; cdr3_aa: CASSRNPRAGEQFF
v_call: TRBV6-1; clone_size: .; j_call: TRBJ2-3; cdr3_aa: CASSEAGISRATDTQYF
v_call: TRBV27; clone_size: .; j_call: TRBJ2-7; cdr3_aa: CASSLILAADEQYF
v_call: TRBV19; clone_size: .; j_call: TRBJ1-1; cdr3_aa: CASSTTGVGEAFF
v_call: TRBV30; clone_size: .; j_call: TRBJ2-7; cdr3_aa: CAWGNDGLAGLLYEQYF
v_call: TRBV27; clone_size: once; j_call: TRBJ2-7; cdr3_aa: CASSLLGTLLYEQYF
v_call: TRBV10-1; clone_size: .; j_call: TRBJ2-3; cdr3_aa: CASKADISSSTDTQYF
v_call: TRBV5-4; clone_size: .; j_call: TRBJ2-6; cdr3_aa: CASSLAVKSGANVLTF
v_call: TRBV12-3/TRBV12-4; clone_size: .; j_call: TRBJ1-2; cdr3_aa: CASSPTVNYGYTF
v_call: TRBV19; clone_size: .; j_call: TRBJ2-1; cdr3_aa: CASSIPRIHEQFF
v_call: TRBV28; clone_size: once; j_call: TRBJ1-5; cdr3_aa: CASVQGQASNQPQHF
v_call: TRBV7-3; clone_size: .; j_call: TRBJ1-2; cdr3_aa: CASSLRRQGTYGYTF
v_call: TRBV28; clone_size: .; j_call: TRBJ1-4; cdr3_aa: CASSLSFTVGGRNEKLFF
v_call: TRBV27; clone_size: .; j_call: TRBJ1-1; cdr3_aa: CASSLSFETEAFF
v_call: TRBV5-1; clone_size: .; j_call: TRBJ2-7; cdr3_aa: CASSPRGYEQYF
v_call: TRBV24-1; clone_size: .; j_call: TRBJ2-3; cdr3_aa: CATSERLAGDTQYF
v_call: TRBV7-7; clone_size: once; j_call: TRBJ2-2; cdr3_aa: CASSEQGGDTGELFF
v_call: TRBV5-1; clone_size: .; j_call: TRBJ2-1; cdr3_aa: CASSLRDYNEQFF
v_call: TRBV7-8; clone_size: .; j_call: TRBJ1-1; cdr3_aa: CASSPPGSPNTEAFF
v_call: TRBV18; clone_size: .; j_call: TRBJ2-3; cdr3_aa: CASSDSKADTQYF
v_call: TRBV3-1/TRBV3-2; clone_size: .; j_call: TRBJ1-5; cdr3_aa: CASSQGAPGSNQPQHF
v_call: TRBV4-1; clone_size: .; j_call: TRBJ2-2; cdr3_aa: CASSHPSMAGELFF
v_call: TRBV24-1; clone_size: .; j_call: TRBJ1-5; cdr3_aa: CATSIRNSNQPQHF
v_call: TRBV7-2; clone_size: .; j_call: TRBJ1-2; cdr3_aa: CASSLKAPPSGSGYTF
v_call: TRBV18; clone_size: .; j_call: TRBJ1-4; cdr3_aa: CASSPFLWLGNSTNEKLFF
v_call: TRBV6-5; clone_size: .; j_call: TRBJ1-5; cdr3_aa: CASSQGSNQPQHF
v_call: TRBV11-3; clone_size: .; j_call: TRBJ2-7; cdr3_aa: CASSLEDSHEQYF
v_call: TRBV5-6; clone_size: few; j_call: TRBJ1-4; cdr3_aa: CASSFLGTGEKLFF
v_call: TRBV6-5; clone_size: .; j_call: TRBJ2-5; cdr3_aa: CASSYGVRETQYF
v_call: TRBV10-3; clone_size: once; j_call: TRBJ2-1; cdr3_aa: CAISELAGQNNEQFF
v_call: TRBV27; clone_size: .; j_call: TRBJ2-7; cdr3_aa: CASSKGAEQYF
v_call: TRBV9; clone_size: .; j_call: TRBJ2-3; cdr3_aa: CASSVGASTDTQYF
v_call: TRBV7-9; clone_size: .; j_call: TRBJ2-1; cdr3_aa: CASSPHYERESYNEQFF
v_call: TRBV24-1; clone_size: .; j_call: TRBJ2-6; cdr3_aa: CATSVVGQVLSGANVLTF
v_call: TRBV27; clone_size: .; j_call: TRBJ2-7; cdr3_aa: CASSFGAAYEQYF
v_call: TRBV13; clone_size: .; j_call: TRBJ1-1; cdr3_aa: CASSSGSNTEAFF
v_call: TRBV24-1; clone_size: once; j_call: TRBJ1-5; cdr3_aa: CATSDATGPFTQPQHF
v_call: TRBV13; clone_size: .; j_call: TRBJ1-2; cdr3_aa: CASIRGAQSGYTF
v_call: TRBV28; clone_size: .; j_call: TRBJ1-2; cdr3_aa: CASRESSRNFYGYTF
v_call: TRBV11-2; clone_size: .; j_call: TRBJ2-2; cdr3_aa: CASSLITMLNTGELFF
v_call: TRBV27; clone_size: .; j_call: TRBJ1-3; cdr3_aa: CASSLRGSGNTIYF
v_call: TRBV27; clone_size: .; j_call: TRBJ1-6; cdr3_aa: CASSLHGANSPLHF
v_call: TRBV10-2; clone_size: .; j_call: TRBJ1-1; cdr3_aa: CASSGRLVQMNTEAFF
v_call: TRBV5-1; clone_size: .; j_call: TRBJ2-1; cdr3_aa: CASSATSTYNEQFF
v_call: TRBV27; clone_size: .; j_call: TRBJ1-6; cdr3_aa: CASSLGGHSPLHF
v_call: TRBV18; clone_size: .; j_call: TRBJ2-3; cdr3_aa: CASSPARAGDTDTQYF
v_call: TRBV5-1; clone_size: .; j_call: TRBJ2-5; cdr3_aa: CASSLARQGETQYF
v_call: TRBV12-5; clone_size: .; j_call: TRBJ2-3; cdr3_aa: CASGLVLTGGLSMDTQYF
v_call: TRBV6-5; clone_size: .; j_call: TRBJ2-2; cdr3_aa: CATTGRTNTGELFF